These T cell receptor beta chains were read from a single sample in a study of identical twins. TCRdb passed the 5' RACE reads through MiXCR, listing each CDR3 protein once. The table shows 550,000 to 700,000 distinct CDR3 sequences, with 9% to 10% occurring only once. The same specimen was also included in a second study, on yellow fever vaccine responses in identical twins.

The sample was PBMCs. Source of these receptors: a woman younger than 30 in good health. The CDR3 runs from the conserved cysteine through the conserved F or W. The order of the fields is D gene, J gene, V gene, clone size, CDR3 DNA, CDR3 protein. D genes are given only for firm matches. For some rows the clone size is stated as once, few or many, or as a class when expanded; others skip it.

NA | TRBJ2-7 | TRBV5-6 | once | TGTGCCAACAGTGCGCTCCTTCGGGGCGATTCCTACGAGCAGTACTTC | CANSALLRGDSYEQYF
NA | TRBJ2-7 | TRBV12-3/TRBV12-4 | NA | TGTGCCAGCAGTTTACCCCCGGGAAGGGGGGCCTACGAGCAGTACTTC | CASSLPPGRGAYEQYF
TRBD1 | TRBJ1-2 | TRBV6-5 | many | TGTGCCAGCAGTCACAGGGGAGGGGATGGCTACACCTTC | CASSHRGGDGYTF
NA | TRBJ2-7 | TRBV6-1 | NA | TGTGCCAGCAGACCCGACAGGGGAGGGGGCCTCTACGAGCAGTACTTC | CASRPDRGGGLYEQYF
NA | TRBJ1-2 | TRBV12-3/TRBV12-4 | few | TGTGCCAGCAGTTTAGAGAGGGGGTTCGGCTACACCTTC | CASSLERGFGYTF
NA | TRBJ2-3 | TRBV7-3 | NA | TGTGCCAGCAGCCTGTGGGGGATAGATACGCAGTATTTT | CASSLWGIDTQYF
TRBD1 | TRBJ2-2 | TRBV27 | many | TGTGCCAGCAGGACAGGGGGGACCGGGGAGCTGTTTTTT | CASRTGGTGELFF
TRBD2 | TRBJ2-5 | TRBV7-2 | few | TGTGCCAGCAGCTTACGAGCGGGGGAGATCCAGTACTTC | CASSLRAGEIQYF
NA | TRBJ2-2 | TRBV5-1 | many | TGCGCCAGCCGATTAGCGGCCGGCCAGCCCCCGCAGCTGTTTTTT | CASRLAAGQPPQLFF
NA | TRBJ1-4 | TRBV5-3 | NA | TGTGCCATGAGCTTGGCCAGGGTCGGAAAACTGTTTTTT | CAMSLARVGKLFF
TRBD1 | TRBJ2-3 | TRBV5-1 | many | TGCGCCAGCAAACCGACAGGGGAGACCACAGATACGCAGTATTTT | CASKPTGETTDTQYF
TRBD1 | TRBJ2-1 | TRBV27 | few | TGTGCCAGCAGAACAGGGGGCGGCTACAATGAGCAGTTCTTC | CASRTGGGYNEQFF
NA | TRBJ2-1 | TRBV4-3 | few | TGCGCCAGCAGCCAAAATCGAGGGTGGGAGCAGTTCTTC | CASSQNRGWEQFF
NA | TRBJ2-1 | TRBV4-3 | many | TGCGCCAGCAGTATAGCGGAGAGCTCCTACAATGAGCAGTTCTTC | CASSIAESSYNEQFF
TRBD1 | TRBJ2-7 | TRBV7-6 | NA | TGTGCCAGCAGCAACAGGGGGCACTACGAGCAGTACTTC | CASSNRGHYEQYF
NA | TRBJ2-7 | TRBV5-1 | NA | TGCGCCAGCAGCTGGTACCCGGGCTACGAGCAGTACTTC | CASSWYPGYEQYF
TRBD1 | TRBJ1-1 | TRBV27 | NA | TGTGCCAGCAGTTTTGGGACAGGCTTCGCTGAAGCTTTCTTT | CASSFGTGFAEAFF
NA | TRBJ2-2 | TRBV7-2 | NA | NA | CASSLSRDHTGELFFF
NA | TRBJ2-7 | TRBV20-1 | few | TGCAGTGCTAGGGTCGGGGGCGCTATCCCCAGCGAGCAGTACTTC | CSARVGGAIPSEQYF
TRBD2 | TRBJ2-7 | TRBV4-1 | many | TGCGCCAGCAGCCGAGAGCTTAGCGGGGGAGCTGCCTACGAGCAGTACTTC | CASSRELSGGAAYEQYF
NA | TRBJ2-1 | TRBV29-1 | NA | TGCAGCGTTGAAGGCTCCAGGGATCTCTACAATGAGCAGTTCTTC | CSVEGSRDLYNEQFF
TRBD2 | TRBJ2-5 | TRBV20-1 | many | TGCAGTGCTGAGCGGGAGCCCTCTGCGGTGACCCAGTACTTC | CSAEREPSAVTQYF
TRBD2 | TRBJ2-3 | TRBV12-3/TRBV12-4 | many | TGTGCCAGCAGTTTAGCGTTGCGGGGGGGCCTGACGCAGTATTTT | CASSLALRGGLTQYF
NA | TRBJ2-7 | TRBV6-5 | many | TGTGCCAGCAGTTACTCAAACAGGGTCCTAACCATCTACGAGCAGTACTTC | CASSYSNRVLTIYEQYF
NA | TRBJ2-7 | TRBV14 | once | TGTGCCAGCAGCCAAGCGAATCAAGTCTACGAGCAGTACTTC | CASSQANQVYEQYF
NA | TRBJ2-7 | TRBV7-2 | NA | TGTGCCAGCAGCTTAGCTCCAGGGAGCGCCTACGAGCAGTACTTC | CASSLAPGSAYEQYF
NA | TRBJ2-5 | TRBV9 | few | TGTGCCAGCAGCCCAACCGGGACGCCGGATGCCCAGTACTTC | CASSPTGTPDAQYF
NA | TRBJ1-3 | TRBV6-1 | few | TGTGCCAGCAGTAGTCCCGGTAGCTCTGGAAACACCATATATTTT | CASSSPGSSGNTIYF